This T cell receptor beta chain was captured by sequencing in a study of blood T cell repertoires in COVID-19. Across the study: The origin of the acute and convalescent COVID-19 samples was the United States, Italy and Spain. PBMCs, B-cell-depleted T cells, or T cells provided the cDNA or gDNA that made up the material.

Original handling: How many nucleated cells were present was estimated from reference gene primer amplification. Libraries were prepared by immunoSEQ multiplex PCR; TCRdb keeps only in-frame clonotypes and omits some of them. V and J calls and clone size come straight from that table; D and trimming were deduced from the DNA. The top ten hold roughly 1.4% of the sample, which has under 450,000 clones, approximately 89% seen once. This clone was seen just once. Followed longitudinally, the Seattle patients had been enrolled during active infection. This CDR3 is built from 16 residues. V was pared by 3 bases and J by 5 bases, with 17 bases between. Germline V gene data show CDR1 as SGHAT and CDR2 as FQNNGV.

J is TRBJ2-1 and V is TRBV11-2, with a tentative D call TRBD2 (5 bases). The sequencing input was peripheral blood. The clonotype was recovered from a woman aged 40-49 years with COVID-19, enrolled during active disease. As DNA, the CDR3 is TGTGCCAGCAGCTTCTGGACTGGACCAGTCGACAATGAGCAGTTCTTC. Protein product: CASSFWTGPVDNEQFF.